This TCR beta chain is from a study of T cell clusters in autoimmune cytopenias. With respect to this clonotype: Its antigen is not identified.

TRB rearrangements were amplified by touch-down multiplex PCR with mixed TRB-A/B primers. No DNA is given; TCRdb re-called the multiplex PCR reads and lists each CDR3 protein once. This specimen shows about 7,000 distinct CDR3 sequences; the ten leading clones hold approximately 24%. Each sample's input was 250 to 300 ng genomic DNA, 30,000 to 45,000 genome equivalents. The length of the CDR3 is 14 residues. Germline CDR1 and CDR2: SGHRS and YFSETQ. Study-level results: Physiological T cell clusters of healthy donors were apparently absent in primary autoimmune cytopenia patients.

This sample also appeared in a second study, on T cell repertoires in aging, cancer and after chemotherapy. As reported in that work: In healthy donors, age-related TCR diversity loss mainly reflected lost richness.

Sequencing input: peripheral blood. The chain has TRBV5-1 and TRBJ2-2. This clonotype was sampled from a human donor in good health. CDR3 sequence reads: CASFGTANTGELFF.